This T cell receptor beta chain was identified in a study of blood T cell repertoires in COVID-19. Study information: In each case, the material was cDNA or gDNA derived from T cells, B-cell-depleted T cells, or PBMCs.

The table lists this clone with a count of one. Germline V gene sequence: CDR1 SGHVS, CDR2 FNYEAQ. Losses at the gene ends were 5 bases for V and 8 bases for J; bases not matched to a gene: 16. This CDR3 contains 17 residues. The table came from immunoSEQ multiplex PCR; TCRdb's copy has only in-frame clones and leaves some out. Among about 280,000 clones listed, approximately 82% were seen once. This TCR was recovered from a man in his forties who had been exposed to COVID-19. Sequencing used PBMCs or T cells enriched from blood (not recorded which). The V gene is TRBV7-6, the J gene TRBJ1-4, with 8 bases matching TRBD1. For the CDR3, the DNA is TGTGCCAGCAGCCCCGGACAGGGCCCGTCGGTTGGGGAAAAACTGTTTTTT. Translated: CASSPGQGPSVGEKLFF.